This T cell receptor beta chain emerged from a study of cytomegalovirus exposure and HLA in healthy donors. The PCR ran on 60 Vbeta and 13 Jbeta primers. Assay: immunoSEQ multiplex PCR; the TCRdb copy retains only in-frame clones and omits some. The repertoire has roughly 63,000 clones, approximately 71% of them found once; the top ten carry 20% to 25%. V dropped 5 bases and J dropped 3; count of bases not matched to a gene: 6. The germline V gene encodes CDR1 SGHVS and CDR2 FQNEAQ. CDR3 length: 14 residues. This clone was found a few times. This chain uses TRBV7-8 with TRBJ2-7, with 8 bases lining up with TRBD1. This sequence was found in a man in his forties or fifties in good health and CMV-seropositive. Sequenced input: PBMCs. CDR3 protein: CASSLSDRDYEQYF. DNA of the CDR3: TGTGCCAGCAGCCTCTCGGACAGGGACTACGAGCAGTACTTC.